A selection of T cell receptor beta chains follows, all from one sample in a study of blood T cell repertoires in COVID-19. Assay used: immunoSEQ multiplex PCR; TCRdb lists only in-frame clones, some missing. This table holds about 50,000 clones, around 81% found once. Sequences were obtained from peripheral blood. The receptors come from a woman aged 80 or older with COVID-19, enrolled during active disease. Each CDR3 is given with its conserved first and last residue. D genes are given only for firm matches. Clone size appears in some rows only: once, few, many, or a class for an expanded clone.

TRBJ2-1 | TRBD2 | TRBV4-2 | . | CASSQDIQGLAGFNEQFF | TGTGCCAGCAGCCAAGATATCCAGGGACTAGCGGGATTTAATGAGCAGTTCTTC
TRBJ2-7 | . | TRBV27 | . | CASSSGLGGVYEQYF | TGTGCCAGCAGTTCTGGACTAGGGGGGGTCTACGAGCAGTACTTC
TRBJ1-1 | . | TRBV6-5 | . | CASSYSRGGVTEAFF | TGTGCCAGCAGTTACTCTCGGGGGGGAGTCACTGAAGCTTTCTTT
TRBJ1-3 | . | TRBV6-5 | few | CASSYKGLSGNTIYF | TGTGCCAGCAGTTACAAGGGGCTCTCTGGAAACACCATATATTTT
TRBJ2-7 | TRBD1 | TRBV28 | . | CASLRQGFTGEQYF | TGTGCCAGTTTAAGACAGGGGTTCACTGGCGAGCAGTACTTC
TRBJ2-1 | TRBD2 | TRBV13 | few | CASSLESRLAGGGEQFF | TGTGCCAGCAGCTTAGAATCTCGGCTAGCGGGGGGCGGTGAGCAGTTCTTC
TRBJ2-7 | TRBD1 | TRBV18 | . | CASSPGTGVFEQYF | TGTGCCAGCTCCCCCGGGACAGGGGTCTTCGAGCAGTACTTC
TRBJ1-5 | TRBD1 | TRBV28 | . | CASSFAGTGVGNQPQHF | TGTGCCAGCAGTTTCGCCGGGACAGGGGTCGGCAATCAGCCCCAGCATTTT
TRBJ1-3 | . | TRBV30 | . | CAQGKDFSGNTIYF | TGTGCCCAAGGGAAGGACTTCTCTGGAAACACCATATATTTT
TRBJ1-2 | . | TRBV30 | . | CAWSPTGWDGYTF | TGTGCCTGGAGTCCTACAGGGTGGGATGGCTACACCTTC
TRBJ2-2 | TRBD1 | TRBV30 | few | CAWSFPRTGEGGELFF | TGTGCCTGGAGTTTTCCTCGGACAGGGGAAGGCGGGGAGCTGTTTTTT
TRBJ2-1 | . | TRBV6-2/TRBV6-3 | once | CASSYQGLPRSEQFF | TGTGCCAGCAGCTATCAGGGGCTCCCCAGGAGTGAGCAGTTCTTC
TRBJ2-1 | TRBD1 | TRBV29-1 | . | CSVAPGQGGVEQFF | TGCAGCGTTGCACCGGGACAGGGTGGGGTAGAGCAGTTCTTC
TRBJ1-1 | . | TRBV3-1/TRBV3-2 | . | CASSQDLRGGKAFF | TGTGCCAGCAGCCAAGATCTTAGGGGTGGTAAAGCTTTCTTT
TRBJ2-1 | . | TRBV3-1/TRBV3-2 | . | CASSLQINEQFF | TGTGCCAGCAGCCTACAGATCAATGAGCAGTTCTTC
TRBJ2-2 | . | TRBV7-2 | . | CASSVSRGTGELFF | TGTGCCAGCAGCGTATCCAGGGGCACCGGGGAGCTGTTTTTT
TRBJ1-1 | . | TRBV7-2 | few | CASSSKGVGTEAFF | TGTGCCAGCAGCTCTAAGGGGGTGGGCACTGAAGCTTTCTTT
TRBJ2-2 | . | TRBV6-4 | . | CASSEQGTGELFF | TGTGCCAGCAGCGAACAGGGTACCGGGGAGCTGTTTTTT
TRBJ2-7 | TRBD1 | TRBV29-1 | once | CSGRTGPGEQYF | TGCAGCGGACGGACAGGGCCGGGGGAGCAGTACTTC
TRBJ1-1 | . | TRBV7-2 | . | CASSLGGGGTEAFF | TGTGCCAGCAGCTTAGGGGGCGGGGGCACTGAAGCTTTCTTT
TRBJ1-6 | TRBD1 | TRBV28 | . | CASSPWPTGGASPLHF | TGTGCCAGCAGCCCTTGGCCGACAGGGGGAGCTTCACCCCTCCACTTT
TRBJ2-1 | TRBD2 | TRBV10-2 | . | CASSVSLCSGLLCRAGDEQFF | TGCGCCAGCAGTGTCTCCCTATGCTCGGGACTTCTTTGCCGAGCGGGGGATGAGCAGTTCTTC
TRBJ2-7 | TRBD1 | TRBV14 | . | CASSQLGPARGTRVYEQYF | TGTGCCAGCAGCCAACTAGGTCCGGCCAGGGGGACAAGAGTTTACGAGCAGTACTTC
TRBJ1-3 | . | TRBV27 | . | CASSLDSFGGNTIYF | TGTGCCAGCAGTCTCGACAGTTTTGGTGGAAACACCATATATTTT
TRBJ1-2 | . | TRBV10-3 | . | CAISEGGTYGYTF | TGTGCCATCAGTGAAGGGGGTACCTATGGCTACACCTTC
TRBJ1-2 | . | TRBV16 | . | CASSQGPGYGYTF | TGTGCCAGCAGCCAAGGCCCGGGCTATGGCTACACCTTC
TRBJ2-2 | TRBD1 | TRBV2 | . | CASFPGDSNTGELFF | TGTGCCAGCTTCCCCGGGGACAGTAACACCGGGGAGCTGTTTTTT
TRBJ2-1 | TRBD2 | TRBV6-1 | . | CASSVGPSGFYNEQFF | TGTGCCAGCAGTGTTGGTCCTAGCGGATTTTACAATGAGCAGTTCTTC
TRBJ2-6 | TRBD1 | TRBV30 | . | CAWAPGQGFSGANVLTF | TGTGCCTGGGCTCCGGGACAGGGGTTCTCTGGGGCCAACGTCCTGACTTTC
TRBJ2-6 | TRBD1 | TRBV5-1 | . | CATSGGLSSGANVLTF | TGCGCCACGTCAGGGGGCCTAAGCTCTGGGGCCAACGTCCTGACTTTC
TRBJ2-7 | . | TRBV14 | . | CASSLRDSLTEQYF | TGTGCCAGCTCCCTCCGGGACTCCCTAACCGAGCAGTACTTC
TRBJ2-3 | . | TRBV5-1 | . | CASSVRLSTDTQYF | TGCGCCAGCAGCGTGCGACTCAGCACAGATACGCAGTATTTT
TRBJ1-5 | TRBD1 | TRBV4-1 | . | CASSQRTGGGQPQHF | TGCGCCAGCAGCCAAAGGACAGGGGGCGGGCAGCCCCAGCATTTT
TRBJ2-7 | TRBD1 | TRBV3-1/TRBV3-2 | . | CASSQDLTRQGPYEQYF | TGTGCCAGCAGCCAAGATCTAACCAGACAGGGGCCCTACGAGCAGTACTTC
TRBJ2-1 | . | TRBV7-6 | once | CASSGRDNIFDEQFF | TGTGCCAGCAGTGGCCGGGACAACATTTTCGATGAGCAGTTCTTC